The 6 T cell receptor beta chains below were found in one sample sequenced in a study of cytomegalovirus exposure and HLA in healthy donors. Vbeta (60) and Jbeta (13) primers were used in the PCR. Using immunoSEQ multiplex PCR, the repertoire was profiled, and TCRdb retains in-frame clones only, with some absent. The table has about 120,000 clones, under 70% seen once. The sequencing input was PBMCs. These receptors came from a man between 18 and 35 years old in good health and CMV-seronegative.

This clone came up a few times. The chain joins TRBV10-1 to TRBJ1-5; D is possibly TRBD1 (5 bases). The CDR3 is 12 amino acids. V lost 4 bases to trimming and J lost 8 bases, with 9 bases between them. Per the germline V gene, CDR1 is WNHNN and CDR2 is SYGVQD (reference sequence). As DNA, the CDR3 is TGCGCCAGCAGTGCCCTAGGGGAGCCCCAGCATTTT. It yields the protein CASSALGEPQHF.

V gene TRBV7-9 combines with J gene TRBJ2-5; D is undetermined. Trimming removed 3 bases at V and 3 bases at J, with 11 bases between. This CDR3 region has 14 residues. Germline V gives CDR1 SEHNR, CDR2 FQNEAQ (reference sequence). The CDR3 loop reads CASSFFDKEETQYF. The CDR3 coding sequence is TGTGCCAGCAGCTTTTTCGACAAAGAAGAGACCCAGTACTTC.

The chain uses TRBV10-2 and TRBJ1-5, with D perhaps TRBD1 (5 bases). CDR3 length equals 14 residues. Germline-derived CDR1 and CDR2 are WSHSY and SAAADI. V was clipped by 3 bases and J by 1 base, with 7 bases between them. The CDR3: CASSENRSNQPQHF. In nucleotides, the CDR3 is TGCGCCAGCAGTGAAAACAGGAGCAATCAGCCCCAGCATTTT.

This sequence joins TRBV30 and TRBJ2-3, with D possibly matching TRBD1 (5 bases). V was pared by 4 bases and J by 3 bases, with 8 bases between. This CDR3 has 12 amino acids. Germline V gives CDR1 GTSNPN, CDR2 SVGIG (reference sequence). In nucleotides, the CDR3 is TGTGCCTGGACCAGGGTTACAGATACGCAGTATTTT. Amino acid sequence: CAWTRVTDTQYF.

On this clone itself: One end of the junction does not line up with germline, which may come from a read error. The chain is built from TRBV30 and TRBJ1-2; TRBD1 agrees at 11 bases. Germline CDR1 reads GTSNPN; CDR2 reads SVGIG (reference sequence). There are 13 residues in the CDR3. CDR3 sequence reads: CAWRGQGAGGYPF. In nucleotides, the CDR3 is TGTGCCTGGAGAGGACAGGGGGCTGGAGGCTACCCCTTC.

This clone was counted only a few times. The chain couples TRBV13 to TRBJ2-1, with D perhaps matching TRBD2 (6 bases). CDR3 length: 13 residues. V was shortened by 4 bases and J by 9 bases, with 13 bases between the two germline ends. Germline CDR1 is PRHDT and CDR2 is FYEKMQ (reference sequence). In DNA form, the CDR3 reads TGTGCCAGCAGCTCAAGATGGGAGGCTGAGCAGTTCTTC. Its protein is CASSSRWEAEQFF.